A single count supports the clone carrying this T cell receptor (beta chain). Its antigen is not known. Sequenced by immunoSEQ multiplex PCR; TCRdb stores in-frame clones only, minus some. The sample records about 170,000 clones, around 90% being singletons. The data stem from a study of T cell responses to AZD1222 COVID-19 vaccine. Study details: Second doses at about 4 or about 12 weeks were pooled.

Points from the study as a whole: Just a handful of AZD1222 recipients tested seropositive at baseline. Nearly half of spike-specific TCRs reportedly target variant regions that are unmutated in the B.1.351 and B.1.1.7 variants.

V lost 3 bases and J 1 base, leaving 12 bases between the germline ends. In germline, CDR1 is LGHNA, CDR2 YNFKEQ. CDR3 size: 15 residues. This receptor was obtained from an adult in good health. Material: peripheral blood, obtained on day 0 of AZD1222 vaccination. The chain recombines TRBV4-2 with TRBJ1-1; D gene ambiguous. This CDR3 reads CASSQVHDPNTEAFF. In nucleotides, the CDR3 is TGTGCCAGCAGCCAGGTACACGACCCGAACACTGAAGCTTTCTTT.